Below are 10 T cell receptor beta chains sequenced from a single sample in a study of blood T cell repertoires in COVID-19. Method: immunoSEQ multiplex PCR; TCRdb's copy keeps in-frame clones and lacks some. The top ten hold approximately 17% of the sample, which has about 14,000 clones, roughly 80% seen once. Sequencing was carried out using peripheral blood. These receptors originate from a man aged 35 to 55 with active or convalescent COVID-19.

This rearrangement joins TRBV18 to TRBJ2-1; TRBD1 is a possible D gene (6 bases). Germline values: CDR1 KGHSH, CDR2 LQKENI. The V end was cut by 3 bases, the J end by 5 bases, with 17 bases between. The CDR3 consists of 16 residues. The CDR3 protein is CASSPQGYGNHNEQFF. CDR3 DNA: TGTGCCAGCTCACCTCAGGGGTACGGGAACCACAATGAGCAGTTCTTC. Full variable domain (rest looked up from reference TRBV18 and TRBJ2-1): NAGVMQNPRHLVRRRGQEARLRCSPMKGHSHVYWYRQLPEEGLKFMVYLQKENIIDESGMPKERFSAEFPKEGPSILRIQQVVRGDSAAYFCASSPQGYGNHNEQFFGPGTRLTVL.

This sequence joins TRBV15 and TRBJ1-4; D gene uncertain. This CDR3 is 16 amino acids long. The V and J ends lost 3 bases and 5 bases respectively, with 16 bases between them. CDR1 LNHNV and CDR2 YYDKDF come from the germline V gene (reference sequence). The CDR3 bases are TGTGCCACCAGCAGGGGGAGCGCCGGGATCAATGAAAAACTGTTTTTT. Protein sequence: CATSRGSAGINEKLFF.

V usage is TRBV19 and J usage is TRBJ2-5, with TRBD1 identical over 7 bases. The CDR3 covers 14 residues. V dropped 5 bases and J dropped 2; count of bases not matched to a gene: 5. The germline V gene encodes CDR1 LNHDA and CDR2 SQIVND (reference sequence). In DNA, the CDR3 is TGTGCCAGTAGTGTAGGGACAGATCAAGAGACCCAGTACTTC. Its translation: CASSVGTDQETQYF.

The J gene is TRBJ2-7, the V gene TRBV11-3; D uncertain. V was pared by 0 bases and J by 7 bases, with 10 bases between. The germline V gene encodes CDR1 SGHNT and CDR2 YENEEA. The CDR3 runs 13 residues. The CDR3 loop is CASSLDPTGEQYF. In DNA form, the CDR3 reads TGTGCCAGCAGCTTAGATCCTACGGGTGAGCAGTACTTC.

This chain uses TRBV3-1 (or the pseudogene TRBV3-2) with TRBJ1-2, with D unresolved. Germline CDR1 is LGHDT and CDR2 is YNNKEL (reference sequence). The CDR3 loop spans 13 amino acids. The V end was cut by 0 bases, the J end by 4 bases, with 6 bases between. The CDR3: CASSQDSVYGYTF. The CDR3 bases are TGTGCCAGCAGCCAAGATTCGGTCTATGGCTACACCTTC.

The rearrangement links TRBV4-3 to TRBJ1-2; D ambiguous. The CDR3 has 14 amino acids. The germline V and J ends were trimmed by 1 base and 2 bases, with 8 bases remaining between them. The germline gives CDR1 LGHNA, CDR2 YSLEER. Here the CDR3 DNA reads TGCGCCAGCAGCCAAGTGTCACAGAACTATGGCTACACCTTC. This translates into CASSQVSQNYGYTF.

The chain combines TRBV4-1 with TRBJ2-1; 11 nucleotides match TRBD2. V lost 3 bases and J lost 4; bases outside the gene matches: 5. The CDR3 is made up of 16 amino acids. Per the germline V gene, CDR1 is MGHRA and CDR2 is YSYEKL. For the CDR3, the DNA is TGCGCCAGCAGCCACCTGACTAGCGGGGAATACAATGAGCAGTTCTTC. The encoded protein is CASSHLTSGEYNEQFF.

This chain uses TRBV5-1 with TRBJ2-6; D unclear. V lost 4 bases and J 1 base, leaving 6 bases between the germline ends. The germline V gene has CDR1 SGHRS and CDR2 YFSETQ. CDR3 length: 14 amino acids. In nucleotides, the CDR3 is TGCGCCAGCAGCCCCCCTTCTGGGGCCAACGTCCTGACTTTC. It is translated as CASSPPSGANVLTF.

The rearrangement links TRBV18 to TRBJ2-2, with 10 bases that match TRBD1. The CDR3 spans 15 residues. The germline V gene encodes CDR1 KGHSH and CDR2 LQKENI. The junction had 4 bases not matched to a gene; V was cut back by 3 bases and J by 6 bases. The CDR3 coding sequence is TGTGCCAGCTCACCGCGACAGGGGGCTCCCGGGGAGCTGTTTTTT. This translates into CASSPRQGAPGELFF.

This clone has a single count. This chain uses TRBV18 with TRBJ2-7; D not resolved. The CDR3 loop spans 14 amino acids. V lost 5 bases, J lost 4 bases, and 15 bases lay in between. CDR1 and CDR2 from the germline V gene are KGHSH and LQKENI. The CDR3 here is CASSSRKQWYEQYF. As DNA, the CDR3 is TGTGCCAGCTCATCCCGAAAACAGTGGTACGAGCAGTACTTC.